This TCR beta chain was retrieved from a study of cytomegalovirus exposure and HLA in healthy donors. Looked up from germline, CDR1 is MNHEY and CDR2 is SMNVEV (reference sequence). The CDR3 consists of 14 residues. With 6 bases clipped from V and 9 bases from J, the junction kept 11 bases outside the gene matches. PCR primers comprised 60 Vbeta and 13 Jbeta primers. Repertoires were generated with immunoSEQ multiplex PCR, while TCRdb's copy carries only in-frame clones and drops some. The table lists roughly 77,000 clones, approximately 78% of them singletons, with 3.5% to 5.5% in the top ten. Sequenced input: PBMCs. The gene calls are TRBV27 and TRBJ1-5; 7 positions match TRBD1. This receptor was obtained from a man between 35 and 55 years old in good health and CMV-seronegative. CDR3 nucleotide sequence: TGTGCCAGCAGACTGACAGGGAGGCGGTCGCCCCAGCATTTT. Its translation: CASRLTGRRSPQHF.